This T cell receptor (beta chain) was recovered during a study of blood T cells in healthy people across ages. General study findings and limits: It was the long-lived donors that had more naive CD4+ cells and higher diversity than aged donors. Because donor CMV status was unknown, expanded clonotype changes were possibly confounded.

A second PCR, run for about 7 to 11 cycles, used a sample-barcoded 5' primer plus a J-beta primer mix. Every cDNA molecule bore a tag from a template-switch adaptor containing 12 random nucleotides. TCRdb fed the 5' RACE reads into MiXCR, producing one record per CDR3 protein. The sample has fewer than 900,000 distinct CDR3 sequences; approximately 43% are singletons. The CDR3 runs 14 residues. Germline CDR1 and CDR2: SGHAT and FQNNGV. Details on this clonotype: What it recognizes is unknown. One end of the junction does not line up with germline, which may come from a read error.

Investigators took around 10 milliliters of peripheral blood from every donor. The receptor was derived from a woman aged 60-75 years in good health. V gene TRBV11-2 combines with J gene TRBJ1-1, with D possibly matching TRBD1 (5 bases). Sequenced sample: blood. The CDR3 bases are TGTACCAGCAGCTTAGAGGGACCAACTGCGGAAGCTTTCTTT. Translated: CTSSLEGPTAEAFF.